A selection of T cell receptor beta chains follows, all from one sample in a study of blood T cell repertoires in COVID-19. Sequenced by immunoSEQ multiplex PCR; TCRdb stores in-frame clones only, minus some. In the table there are hundreds of thousands of clones, about 90% of which are singletons. Input material: peripheral blood. These TCRs come from a man aged 60-69 years with COVID-19, enrolled during active disease. Each CDR3 is given with its conserved first and last residue. Fields, in order: D gene, clone size, J gene, V gene, CDR3 DNA, CDR3 protein. The D gene is left open where the match is weak. Part of the rows lack a size; the others show once, few, many or a class for expanded clones.

TRBD1	NA	TRBJ1-3	TRBV5-6	TGTGCCAGCAGCTTGGATACAGGGGACTTCGCTGGAAACACCATATATTTT	CASSLDTGDFAGNTIYF
TRBD1	few	TRBJ2-1	TRBV23-1	TGCGCCAGCAGACCGGACAGGGAGTCCTACAATGAGCAGTTCTTC	CASRPDRESYNEQFF
NA	NA	TRBJ2-1	TRBV29-1	TGCAGCGTTGAGGGAGGGGGGAGGAATGAGCAGTTCTTC	CSVEGGGRNEQFF
TRBD1	NA	TRBJ2-2	TRBV6-4	TGTGCCAGCAGTCTGATGGGACAGGGGGCCACCGGGGAGCTGTTTTTT	CASSLMGQGATGELFF
TRBD1	NA	TRBJ1-5	TRBV28	TGTGCCAGCAGCCGGACAGGGGGCGGTAATCAGCCCCAGCATTTT	CASSRTGGGNQPQHF
NA	NA	TRBJ2-3	TRBV9	TGTGCCAGCAGCGCCTCACAGGGTCGCACAGATACGCAGTATTTT	CASSASQGRTDTQYF
NA	NA	TRBJ2-1	TRBV11-2	TGTGCCAGCTCCTACCGGACAGACTACAATGAGCAGTTCTTC	CASSYRTDYNEQFF
TRBD1	NA	TRBJ2-2	TRBV7-2	TGTGCCAGCAGCCGGTACCGGGACAGCACCGGGGAGCTGTTTTTT	CASSRYRDSTGELFF
TRBD2	NA	TRBJ2-3	TRBV9	TGTGCCAGCAGCGTATCCTCTTCTAGCGGGAGGACAGATACGCAGTATTTT	CASSVSSSSGRTDTQYF
NA	NA	TRBJ2-7	TRBV30	TGTGCCTGGAGTTTAAAGGCAGGGACCTACGAGCAGTACTTC	CAWSLKAGTYEQYF
TRBD2	NA	TRBJ2-7	TRBV2	TGTGCCAGCAGTTTCCCTGTGCTACTTGGGACTACCAACTACGAGCAGTACTTC	CASSFPVLLGTTNYEQYF
NA	NA	TRBJ1-1	TRBV5-1	TGCGCCAGCAGCCCATTACAGACGTTCGGCACTGAAGCTTTCTTT	CASSPLQTFGTEAFF
NA	NA	TRBJ2-3	TRBV2	TGTGCCAGCAGTAAGACTGACGACCGGACAGATACGCAGTATTTT	CASSKTDDRTDTQYF
TRBD2	NA	TRBJ2-1	TRBV5-1	TGCGCCAGCAGCGTAGGGACTAGCCATGAGCAGTTCTTC	CASSVGTSHEQFF
TRBD2	NA	TRBJ2-1	TRBV19	TGTGCCAGTAGGACTAGCGGGGGGGACTACAATGAGCAGTTCTTC	CASRTSGGDYNEQFF
NA	NA	TRBJ1-5	TRBV12-3/TRBV12-4	TGTGCCAGCGCGAGGTCCAATCAGCCCCAGCATTTT	CASARSNQPQHF
TRBD1	NA	TRBJ1-1	TRBV18	TGTGCCAGCTCACCGTTACTTCCCCCGACAGGGCGATGGACTGAAGCTTTCTTT	CASSPLLPPTGRWTEAFF
NA	NA	TRBJ2-2	TRBV7-3	TGTGCCAGCAGTCGGGACTTAACCGGGGAGCTGTTTTTT	CASSRDLTGELFF
NA	once	TRBJ2-7	TRBV23-1	TGCGCCAGCAGAGCCAGGGGCCCCTTGGACGAGCAGTACTTC	CASRARGPLDEQYF
TRBD1	NA	TRBJ2-2	TRBV5-4	TGTGCCAGCAGCTTGCCGCCGGGACAGAGCAACACCGGGGAGCTGTTTTTT	CASSLPPGQSNTGELFF
NA	NA	TRBJ1-2	TRBV12-3/TRBV12-4	TGTGCCATGCCGGACTATGGCTACACCTTC	CAMPDYGYTF
TRBD1	NA	TRBJ1-5	TRBV9	TGTGCCAGCAGTCCGGGACAGACCAATCAGCCCCAGCATTTT	CASSPGQTNQPQHF
TRBD1	once	TRBJ2-7	TRBV10-3	TGTGCCATCAGGACAGGGGCCAACTTCTACGAGCAGTACTTC	CAIRTGANFYEQYF
NA	NA	TRBJ2-6	TRBV19	TGTGCCAGTAGTATGAGGGACTTCTTGAGCTCTGGGGCCAACGTCCTGACTTTC	CASSMRDFLSSGANVLTF
TRBD1	NA	TRBJ2-1	TRBV18	TGTGCCAGCGGACAGCAGGGGGTTGGCTACAATGAGCAGTTCTTC	CASGQQGVGYNEQFF
NA	NA	TRBJ1-5	TRBV10-3	TGTGCCATCAGCGACGGGAATCAGCCCCAGCATTTT	CAISDGNQPQHF
NA	NA	TRBJ2-7	TRBV25-1	TGTGCCAGCAGTGAATCGGCGGGTTTAACCTACGAGCAGTACTTC	CASSESAGLTYEQYF
NA	NA	TRBJ1-1	TRBV7-7	TGTGCTAGCAGCCGAGCGAACACTGAAGCTTTCTTT	CASSRANTEAFF
NA	NA	TRBJ1-1	TRBV7-2	TGTGCCAGCAGCCCACAAACACAGGCAAACACTGAAGCTTTCTTT	CASSPQTQANTEAFF
NA	NA	TRBJ1-4	TRBV3-1/TRBV3-2	TGTGCCAGCAGCCAAGATCCGGGGAGCGGGCCAGAAAATGAAAAACTGTTTTTT	CASSQDPGSGPENEKLFF